Listed here are 14 T cell receptor beta chains from one sample, sequenced in a study of T cell repertoires in cytomegalovirus infection. A single record per CDR3 protein comes from TCRdb applying MiXCR to the reads. This sample yields roughly 500,000 distinct CDR3 sequences, of which roughly 42% are seen a single time; about 41% belongs to the top ten. The antigens of these receptors remain unknown. The sequences come from cultured PBMCs, collected from culture after CMV antigen stimulation. All receptors derive from a human donor in good health (CMV status not recorded). Some clones in this sample may be carry-over from other donors' samples.

This chain joins TRBV6-2 or TRBV6-3 and TRBJ2-1; D ambiguous. Germline values: CDR1 MNHEY, CDR2 SVGEGT. The CDR3 spans 14 residues. Trimming removed 7 bases from V and 7 bases from J, with 17 bases in between. The CDR3 sequence: CASTITPTGNEQFF. DNA for the CDR3: TGTGCCAGCACCATAACGCCCACGGGTAATGAGCAGTTCTTC.

The V and J genes are TRBV2 and TRBJ2-3, with no clear D. Germline V lookup: CDR1 SNHLY, CDR2 FYNNEI. Trimming stripped 5 bases from V and 1 base from J, with 13 bases between. CDR3 length: 15 amino acids. The CDR3 sequence: CASSPLGAGTDTQYF. The CDR3 DNA sequence: TGTGCCAGCAGTCCCCTCGGCGCCGGCACAGATACGCAGTATTTT.

This chain uses TRBV6-2 or TRBV6-3 with TRBJ2-7, with 11 positions matching TRBD2. The CDR3 extends over 17 amino acids. The trim removed 8 bases at V and 3 bases at J, leaving 15 bases unmatched. Germline lookup yields CDR1 MNHEY and CDR2 SVGEGT. The CDR3 region has the DNA TGTGCCAGCGAATCGACTAGCGGGGCCGCTGGGGACTACGAGCAGTACTTC. Translating it yields CASESTSGAAGDYEQYF.

The J gene is TRBJ2-3, the V gene TRBV20-1; D not resolved. The V end was cut by 3 bases, the J end by 2 bases, with 6 bases between. The germline V gene has CDR1 DFQATT and CDR2 SNEGSKA (reference sequence). CDR3 length: 12 amino acids. The CDR3 DNA follows: TGCAGTGCTAGCCAGAACACAGATACGCAGTATTTT. Translated: CSASQNTDTQYF.

In its sample, this clonotype was seen many times. The rearrangement uses TRBV7-2 and TRBJ2-1, with a weak D call TRBD1 (5 bases). The germline V gene has CDR1 SGHTA and CDR2 FQGNSA. There are 13 residues in the CDR3. The V end was cut by 6 bases, the J end by 1 base, with 7 bases between. The CDR3 DNA is TGTGCCAGCAGTTACAGGTCCTACAATGAGCAGTTCTTC. Amino acids: CASSYRSYNEQFF.

This clonotype was picked up a small number of times. The chain combines TRBV19 with TRBJ2-3; 7 nucleotides align to TRBD1. J was trimmed by 14 bases and V by 10 bases; bases with no gene match: 9. CDR1 is LNHDA and CDR2 is SQIVND in the germline V gene (reference sequence). The CDR3 length is 10 residues. The CDR3 loop reads CATLWGQWYF. The CDR3 DNA reads TGTGCCACCCTCTGGGGACAGTGGTATTTT.

CDR3 DNA: TGCAGTGCTAGAGATCCCGGCGGGGACGAGCAGTACTTC. Amino acid sequence: CSARDPGGDEQYF. This sequence joins TRBV20-1 and TRBJ2-7; the D gene is possibly TRBD2 (6 bases). The germline CDR1 and CDR2 sequences are DFQATT and SNEGSKA (reference sequence). This CDR3 is 13 amino acids long. Trimming shortened V by 0 bases and J by 5 bases, and 11 bases separated the two germline ends.

The chain is built from TRBV7-6 and TRBJ2-1; no reliable D call. V was trimmed by 4 bases and J by 8 bases, leaving 21 bases between them. This CDR3 is built from 16 residues. Germline CDR1 reads SGHVS; CDR2 reads FNYEAQ. Here the CDR3 DNA reads TGTGCCAGCAGCTCCATGATAGGGCCCCACACTGATGAGCAGTTCTTC. It specifies CASSSMIGPHTDEQFF.

This clonotype was counted only a few times. The genes are TRBV7-9 and TRBJ2-2, with 8 bases that match TRBD2. Losses at the gene ends were 3 bases for V and 3 bases for J; bases not matched to a gene: 6. Germline lookup yields CDR1 SEHNR and CDR2 FQNEAQ (reference sequence). The CDR3 consists of 16 residues. The CDR3 region has the DNA TGTGCCAGCAGCTTTCCAGCGGGAGTAGACACCGGGGAGCTGTTTTTT. Encoded protein: CASSFPAGVDTGELFF.

This chain connects TRBV11-1 to TRBJ2-7; tentatively, D is TRBD1 (6 bases). Per germline, CDR1 SGHAT and CDR2 FQDESV (reference sequence). CDR3 length: 15 amino acids. Trimming pared 5 bases from V and 0 bases from J, leaving 14 bases between. This CDR3 reads CASSADRFSSYEQYF. The CDR3 DNA sequence: TGTGCCAGCAGCGCGGACAGATTCAGCTCCTACGAGCAGTACTTC. The variable domain in full, with the rest retrieved from reference TRBV11-1 and TRBJ2-7, is EAEVAQSPRYKITEKSQAVAFWCDPISGHATLYWYRQILGQGPELLVQFQDESVVDDSQLPKDRFSAERLKGVDSTLKIQPAELGDSAMYLCASSADRFSSYEQYFGPGTRLTVT.

This clonotype was detected many times. The V gene is TRBV7-8, the J gene TRBJ1-1; D is unresolved. Germline values: CDR1 SGHVS, CDR2 FQNEAQ. The CDR3 contains 16 residues. Between the trimmed V and J ends, which lost 0 bases and 0 bases, there was a span of 11 bases. The CDR3 DNA is TGTGCCAGCAGCTTAGCGGTGGCCCGCATGAACACTGAAGCTTTCTTT. Amino acid sequence: CASSLAVARMNTEAFF.

The V and J genes are TRBV7-2 and TRBJ2-1; D is perhaps TRBD2 (6 bases). The germline V and J ends were trimmed by 0 bases and 4 bases, with 13 bases remaining between them. Germline values: CDR1 SGHTA, CDR2 FQGNSA. This CDR3 region has 16 residues. The DNA for the CDR3 is TGTGCCAGCAGCTTAGCACCGGGGAGGTCTTACAATGAGCAGTTCTTC. It specifies CASSLAPGRSYNEQFF.

This clonotype was seen a few times. The chain links TRBV7-2 to TRBJ1-4; 10 nucleotides agree with TRBD1. This CDR3 is built from 15 residues. The V gene end was trimmed by 8 bases and the J gene end by 8 bases; junction bases not matched to a gene: 11. Per the germline V gene, CDR1 is SGHTA and CDR2 is FQGNSA. The CDR3 sequence is CASSSRGQGREKLFF. CDR3 in DNA: TGTGCCAGCTCCTCTCGGGGACAGGGGCGAGAAAAACTGTTTTTT.

In its sample, this clonotype was seen a few times. The chain employs TRBV2 and TRBJ2-3; D ambiguous. In germline, CDR1 is SNHLY, CDR2 FYNNEI. CDR3 length equals 14 residues. Trimming took off 5 bases at V and 1 base at J, with 10 bases between the two ends. The CDR3 nucleotides are TGTGCCAGCAGTTTATTCGGTGGCACAGATACGCAGTATTTT. It translates to CASSLFGGTDTQYF.